This TCR beta chain was sequenced in a study of cytomegalovirus exposure and HLA in healthy donors. Study-wide results and limits: Researchers catalogued approximately 170 TCR beta chains as cytomegalovirus-associated. In a later analysis, first-cohort TCR clusters were found to tend to co-occur in the 120 validation repertoires.

Trimming at V came to 5 bases and at J to 15 bases, leaving 3 bases not matched to a gene. Per germline, CDR1 LNHDA and CDR2 SQIVND (reference sequence). The CDR3 is 12 amino acids. Sequencing was performed with immunoSEQ multiplex PCR; in TCRdb, only in-frame clones are kept and a portion is missing. In the table there are about 190,000 clones, over 65% of which are singletons. Concerning this clone: Its specificity is not known.

This chain connects TRBV19 to TRBJ2-1; TRBD2 agrees at 14 bases. This receptor was taken from a man aged 18 to 29 in good health and CMV-seropositive. Sequencing was done on a sample of PBMCs. DNA for the CDR3: TGTGCCAGTAGTGAAGGGACTAGCGGGAGGTTCTTC. It translates to CASSEGTSGRFF.